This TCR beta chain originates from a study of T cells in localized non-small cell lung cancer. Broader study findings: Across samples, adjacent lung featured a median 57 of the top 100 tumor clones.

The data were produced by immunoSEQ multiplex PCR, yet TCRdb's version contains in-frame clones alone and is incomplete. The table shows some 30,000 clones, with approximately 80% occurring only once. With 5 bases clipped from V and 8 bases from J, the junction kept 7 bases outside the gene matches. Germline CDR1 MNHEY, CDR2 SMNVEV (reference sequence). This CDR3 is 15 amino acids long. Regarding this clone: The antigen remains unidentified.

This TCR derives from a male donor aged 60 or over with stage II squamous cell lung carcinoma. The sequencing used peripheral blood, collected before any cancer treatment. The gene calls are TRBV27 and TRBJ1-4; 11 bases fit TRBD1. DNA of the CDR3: TGTGCCAGCAGTCCCCACCGGACAGGGGGCGAAAAACTGTTTTTT. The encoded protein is CASSPHRTGGEKLFF.